These T cell receptor beta chains were read from a single sample in a study of cytomegalovirus exposure and HLA in healthy donors. This table comes from immunoSEQ multiplex PCR, and its TCRdb copy is limited to in-frame clones, with some not included. The sample holds fewer than 250,000 clones, around 75% seen once. Sequencing was done on a sample of PBMCs. Receptor source: a woman between 50 and 59 years old in good health and CMV-seronegative. CDR3s include the opening cysteine and the closing phenylalanine or tryptophan.

CDR3 protein: CASSLVGGGSSSYEQYF; J gene: TRBJ2-7; V gene: TRBV5-4
CDR3 protein: CASSPQGYGNTIYF; J gene: TRBJ1-3; V gene: TRBV18
CDR3 protein: CAISESDRGGGKNIQYF; J gene: TRBJ2-4; V gene: TRBV10-3
CDR3 protein: CASSLAGVTEQYF; J gene: TRBJ2-7; V gene: TRBV28
CDR3 protein: CASSFIEEIALHF; J gene: TRBJ1-6; V gene: TRBV5-4
CDR3 protein: CASRKSGGPHNEQFF; J gene: TRBJ2-1; V gene: TRBV6-5
CDR3 protein: CASSLELGYVPYEQYF; J gene: TRBJ2-7; V gene: TRBV11-2
CDR3 protein: CASSNRRQLFRNEQFF; J gene: TRBJ2-1; V gene: TRBV21-1
CDR3 protein: CASRSTGYNEQFF; J gene: TRBJ2-1; V gene: TRBV6-5
CDR3 protein: CASSLTGQRITEAFF; J gene: TRBJ1-1; V gene: TRBV7-3
CDR3 protein: CAISEPTGITEAFF; J gene: TRBJ1-1; V gene: TRBV10-3
CDR3 protein: CASSATVNYGYTF; J gene: TRBJ1-2; V gene: TRBV19
CDR3 protein: CASSPLGHWNTEAFF; J gene: TRBJ1-1; V gene: TRBV9
CDR3 protein: CASSKTTGMNTEAFF; J gene: TRBJ1-1; V gene: TRBV9
CDR3 protein: CASSPGHILGNQPQHF; J gene: TRBJ1-5; V gene: TRBV5-8
CDR3 protein: CASSPASLNTGELFF; J gene: TRBJ2-2; V gene: TRBV7-2
CDR3 protein: CASSLAGTRRQETQYF; J gene: TRBJ2-5; V gene: TRBV7-2
CDR3 protein: CASSLGPRGETQYF; J gene: TRBJ2-5; V gene: TRBV7-2
CDR3 protein: CASSSRTGGSYEQYF; J gene: TRBJ2-7; V gene: TRBV5-1
CDR3 protein: CASSLGTGNEKLFF; J gene: TRBJ1-4; V gene: TRBV19
CDR3 protein: CASSPSGGRERGNEQFF; J gene: TRBJ2-1; V gene: TRBV7-3
CDR3 protein: CASSKEERLSYEQYF; J gene: TRBJ2-7; V gene: TRBV21-1
CDR3 protein: CASSLRGQGRNEQYF; J gene: TRBJ2-7; V gene: TRBV28
CDR3 protein: CASSLVGGGNTIYF; J gene: TRBJ1-3; V gene: TRBV5-1
CDR3 protein: CASSDWTGPTQYF; J gene: TRBJ2-3; V gene: TRBV2
CDR3 protein: CASSLATGATEAFF; J gene: TRBJ1-1; V gene: TRBV7-9
CDR3 protein: CASSLPGTGTYEQYF; J gene: TRBJ2-7; V gene: TRBV2
CDR3 protein: CASSLNGNYGYTF; J gene: TRBJ1-2; V gene: TRBV5-1
CDR3 protein: CASSWRGSSYEQYF; J gene: TRBJ2-7; V gene: TRBV7-2
CDR3 protein: CASSLGGQGKEKLFF; J gene: TRBJ1-4; V gene: TRBV28